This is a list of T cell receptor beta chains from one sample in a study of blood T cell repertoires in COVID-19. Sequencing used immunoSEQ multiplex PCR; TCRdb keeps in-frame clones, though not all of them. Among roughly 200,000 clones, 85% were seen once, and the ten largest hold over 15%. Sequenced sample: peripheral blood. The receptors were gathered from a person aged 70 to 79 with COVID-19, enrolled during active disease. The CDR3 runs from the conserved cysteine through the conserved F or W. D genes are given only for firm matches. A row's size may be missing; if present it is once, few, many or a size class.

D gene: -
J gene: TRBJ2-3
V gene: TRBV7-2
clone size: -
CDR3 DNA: TGTGCCAGCAGCACAAGGGGCTCAGATACGCAGTATTTT
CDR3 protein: CASSTRGSDTQYF

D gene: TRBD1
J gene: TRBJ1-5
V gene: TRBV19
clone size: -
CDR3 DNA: TGTGCCAGTAAGGCGACAGGGGGAAGGGAGCAGCCCCAGCATTTT
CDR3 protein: CASKATGGREQPQHF

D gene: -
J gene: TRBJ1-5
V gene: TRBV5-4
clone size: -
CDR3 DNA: TGTGCCAGGGTACGCCAGTATAGCAATCAGCCCCAGCATTTT
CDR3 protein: CARVRQYSNQPQHF

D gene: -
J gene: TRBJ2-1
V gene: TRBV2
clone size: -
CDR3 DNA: TGTGCCAGCAGGAGACGGGAGAGCGACAATGAGCAGTTCTTC
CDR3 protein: CASRRRESDNEQFF

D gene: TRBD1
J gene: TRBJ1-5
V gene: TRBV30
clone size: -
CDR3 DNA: TGTGCCTGGAGACCTACAGGGGTGAGTCAGCCCCAGCATTTT
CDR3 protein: CAWRPTGVSQPQHF

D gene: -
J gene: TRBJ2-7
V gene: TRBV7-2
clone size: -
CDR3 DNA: TGTGCCAGCAGCTTTAGATTTTCCGAGCAGTACTTC
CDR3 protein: CASSFRFSEQYF

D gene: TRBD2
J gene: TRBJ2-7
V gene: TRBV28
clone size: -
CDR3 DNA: TGTGCCAGCACGAGAGCGGGGGGGAGGGTCTCCTACGAGCAGTACTTC
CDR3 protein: CASTRAGGRVSYEQYF

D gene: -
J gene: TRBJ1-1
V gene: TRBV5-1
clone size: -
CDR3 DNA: TGCGCCAGCAGCGCACAGGGATGGGGCACTGAAGCTTTCTTT
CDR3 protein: CASSAQGWGTEAFF

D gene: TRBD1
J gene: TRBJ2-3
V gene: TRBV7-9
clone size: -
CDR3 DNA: TGTGCCAGCAGCGAGACAGGGTTTCAAGATACGCAGTATTTT
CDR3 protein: CASSETGFQDTQYF

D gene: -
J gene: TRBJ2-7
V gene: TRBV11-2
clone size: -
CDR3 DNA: TGTGCCAGCAGCTCGTATGATAGGACAGCAACCTACGAGCAGTACTTC
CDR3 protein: CASSSYDRTATYEQYF

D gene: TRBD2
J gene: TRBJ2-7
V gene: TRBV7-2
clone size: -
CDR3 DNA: TGTGCCAGCAGCTTAGGAGCGGGATTGTACGAGCAGTACTTC
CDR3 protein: CASSLGAGLYEQYF

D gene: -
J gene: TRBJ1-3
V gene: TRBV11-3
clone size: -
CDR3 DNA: TGTGCCAGCAGCGTACACCGGGACATAGGGGTACGCGGCTCTGGAAACACCATATATTTT
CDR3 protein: CASSVHRDIGVRGSGNTIYF

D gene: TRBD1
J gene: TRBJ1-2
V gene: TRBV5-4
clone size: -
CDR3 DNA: TGTGCCAGCAGCACTCGTGGACAGGGTGACTATGGCTACACCTTC
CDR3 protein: CASSTRGQGDYGYTF

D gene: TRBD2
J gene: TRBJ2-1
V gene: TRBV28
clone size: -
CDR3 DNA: TGTGCCAGCAGCTGGACTAGCGCAAATGAGCAGTTCTTC
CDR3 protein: CASSWTSANEQFF

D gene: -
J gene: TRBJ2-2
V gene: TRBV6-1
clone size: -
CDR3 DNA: TGTGCCAGCAGTGAAGGGACAGCCGGGGAGCTGTTTTTT
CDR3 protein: CASSEGTAGELFF

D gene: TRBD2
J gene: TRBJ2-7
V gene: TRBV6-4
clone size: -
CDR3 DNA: TGTGCCAGCAGTTCTTGCCTACTAGCGGGAGAACCCTACGAGCAGTACTTC
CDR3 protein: CASSSCLLAGEPYEQYF

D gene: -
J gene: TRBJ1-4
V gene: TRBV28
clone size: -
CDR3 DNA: TGTGCCACCATGTCCCGGTTTAATGAAAAACTGTTTTTT
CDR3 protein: CATMSRFNEKLFF

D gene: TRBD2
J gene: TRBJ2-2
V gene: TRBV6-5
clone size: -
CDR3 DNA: TGTGCCAGCACCAGCGGGGGGCGAGACACCGGGGAGCTGTTTTTT
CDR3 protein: CASTSGGRDTGELFF

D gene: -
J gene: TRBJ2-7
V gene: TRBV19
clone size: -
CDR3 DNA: TGTGCCAGTACCGACCGAGGCTACGAGCAGTACTTC
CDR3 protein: CASTDRGYEQYF

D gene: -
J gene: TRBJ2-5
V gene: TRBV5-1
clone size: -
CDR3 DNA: TGCGCCAGCAGCTTGGTGGTAGCGGCGGAGACCCAGTACTTC
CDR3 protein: CASSLVVAAETQYF

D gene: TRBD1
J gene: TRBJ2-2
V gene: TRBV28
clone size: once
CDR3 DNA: TGTGCCAGCAGTTTACCCCACTGGGACAGAGCGAACACCGGGGAGCTGTTTTTT
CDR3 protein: CASSLPHWDRANTGELFF

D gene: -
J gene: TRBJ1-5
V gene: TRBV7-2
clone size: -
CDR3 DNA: TGTGCCAGCAGCCACCTCAGGGGATATCAGCCCCAGCATTTT
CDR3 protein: CASSHLRGYQPQHF

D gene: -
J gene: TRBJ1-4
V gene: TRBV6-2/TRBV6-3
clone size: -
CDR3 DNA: TGTGCCAGCAGTTACCCGACTTCTCGAAGGGGGAAACTGTTTTTT
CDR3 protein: CASSYPTSRRGKLFF

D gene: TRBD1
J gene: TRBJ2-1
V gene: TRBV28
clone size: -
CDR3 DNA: TGTGCCAGCAGTCTCCAGGGACAGGGAGGGGACAATGAGCAGTTCTTC
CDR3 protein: CASSLQGQGGDNEQFF

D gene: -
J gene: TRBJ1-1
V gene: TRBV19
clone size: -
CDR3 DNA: TGTGCCAGTAGTCAAACAGTCTTCACTGAAGCTTTCTTT
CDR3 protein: CASSQTVFTEAFF

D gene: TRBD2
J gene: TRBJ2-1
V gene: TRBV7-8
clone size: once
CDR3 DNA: TGTGCCAGCAGCTTAGAGAGGCTAGCGGGAGGGGGGCGGTTCTTC
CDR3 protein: CASSLERLAGGGRFF

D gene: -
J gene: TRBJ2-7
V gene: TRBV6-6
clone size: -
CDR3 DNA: TGTGCCAGCGCGCGGGACAGTCTCTCCTACGAGCAGTACTTC
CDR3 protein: CASARDSLSYEQYF

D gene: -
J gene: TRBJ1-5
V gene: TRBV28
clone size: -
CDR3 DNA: TGTGCCAGCAGCCGGCCCGGGACAAGGTCTCAGCCCCAGCATTTT
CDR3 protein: CASSRPGTRSQPQHF

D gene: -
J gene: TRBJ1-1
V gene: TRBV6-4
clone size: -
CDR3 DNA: TGTGCCAGCAAAAGACAGGTCTGGACTGAAGCTTTCTTT
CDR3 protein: CASKRQVWTEAFF

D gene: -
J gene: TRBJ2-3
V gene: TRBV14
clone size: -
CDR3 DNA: TGTGCCAGCAGCCGTTTACGAGGGGGGGGTACAGATACGCAGTATTTT
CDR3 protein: CASSRLRGGGTDTQYF

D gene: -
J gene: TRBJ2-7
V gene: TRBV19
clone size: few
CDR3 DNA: TGTGCCAGTAGCTCTTACATTGAATCCCGCCAGTACGAGCAGTACTTC
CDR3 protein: CASSSYIESRQYEQYF

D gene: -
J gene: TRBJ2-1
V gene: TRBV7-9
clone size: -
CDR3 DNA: TGTGCCAGCAGCTTTTGGGGCTATGAGCAGTTCTTC
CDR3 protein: CASSFWGYEQFF

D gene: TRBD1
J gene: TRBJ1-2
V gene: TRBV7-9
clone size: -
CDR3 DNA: TGTGCCAGCAGCCGCGACAGGGAGGTATATGGCTACACCTTC
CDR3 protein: CASSRDREVYGYTF